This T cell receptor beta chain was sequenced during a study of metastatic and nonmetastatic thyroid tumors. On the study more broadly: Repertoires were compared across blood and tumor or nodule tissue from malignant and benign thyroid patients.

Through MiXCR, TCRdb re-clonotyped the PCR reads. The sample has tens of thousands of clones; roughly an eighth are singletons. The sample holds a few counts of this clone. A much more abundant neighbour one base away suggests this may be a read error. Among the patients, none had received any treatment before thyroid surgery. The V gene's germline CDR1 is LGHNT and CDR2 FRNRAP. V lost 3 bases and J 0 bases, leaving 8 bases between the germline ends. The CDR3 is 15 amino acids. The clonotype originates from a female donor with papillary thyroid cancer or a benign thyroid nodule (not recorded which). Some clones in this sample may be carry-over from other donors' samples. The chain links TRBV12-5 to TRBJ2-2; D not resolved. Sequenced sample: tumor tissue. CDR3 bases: TGTGCTAGTGGTTTAAGCTGGCCGAACACCGGGGAGCTGTTTTTT. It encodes CASGLSWPNTGELFF.